The 7 T cell receptor beta chains listed next were all sequenced from one sample in a study of Ad26.COV2.S vaccination and SARS-CoV-2 variants. The data were produced by immunoSEQ multiplex PCR, yet TCRdb's version contains in-frame clones alone and is incomplete. The data hold under 550,000 clones, with 88% observed a single time. As for treatment: some 20 received Ad26.COV2.S at low or high dose, single or two shots; 5 received placebo; per-sample allocation not given. The study sampled participants on day 63 after the first vaccine or placebo injection. The material sequenced was peripheral blood, taken in a trial of Ad26.COV2.S vaccine versus placebo. Receptors were obtained from a person between 18 and 60 years old who received the Ad26.COV2.S COVID-19 vaccine or a placebo.

J is TRBJ2-7 and V is TRBV7-3; perhaps TRBD2 as D (6 bases). The germline V and J ends were trimmed by 5 bases and 3 bases, with 17 bases remaining between them. Germline CDR1 reads SGHTA; CDR2 reads FQGTGA. The CDR3 totals 15 residues. CDR3 in amino acids: CASSPGGGQDYEQYF. The CDR3 coding sequence is TGTGCCAGCAGCCCTGGAGGAGGGCAAGACTACGAGCAGTACTTC. The full variable domain, completed using reference TRBV7-3 and TRBJ2-7, is GAGVSQTPSNKVTEKGKYVELRCDPISGHTALYWYRQSLGQGPEFLIYFQGTGAADDSGLPNDRFFAVRPEGSVSTLKIQRTERGDSAVYLCASSPGGGQDYEQYFGPGTRLTVT.

The V call is TRBV6-6, the J call TRBJ1-1, with TRBD1 matching 10 bases. The CDR3 runs 14 residues. Germline CDR1 reads MNHNY; CDR2 reads SVGAGI (reference sequence). After removal of 2 bases from V and 4 bases from J, the junction contained 1 base not matched to a gene. The CDR3 is CASSYDRGLTEAFF. Written as DNA, the CDR3 is TGTGCCAGCAGTTACGACAGGGGGCTCACTGAAGCTTTCTTT.

J is TRBJ1-3 and V is TRBV6-5; D is uncertain. The V gene lost 6 bases and the J gene lost 0 bases, with 12 bases spanning the gap. This CDR3 spans 15 amino acids. Germline CDR1 reads MNHEY; CDR2 reads SVGAGI. CDR3 protein: CASRPTVSSGNTIYF. The DNA of the CDR3 is TGTGCCAGCAGACCTACAGTTTCCTCTGGAAACACCATATATTTT.

This clone was detected only once. This chain connects TRBV12-3 or TRBV12-4 to TRBJ1-2, with D maybe TRBD1 (5 bases). The CDR3 contains 13 residues. V shed 3 bases and J shed 1 base, with 6 bases lying between them. For the CDR3, the DNA is TGTGCCAGCAGTTTCCAGGGTAACTATGGCTACACCTTC. Protein: CASSFQGNYGYTF.

With regard to this clone: The identical CDR3 is also encoded by other nucleotide sequences in the sample. The J gene is TRBJ1-5, the V gene TRBV27; D remains unclear. CDR1 is MNHEY and CDR2 is SMNVEV in the germline V gene (reference sequence). The length of the CDR3 is 13 residues. V lost 2 bases to trimming and J lost 1 base, with 3 bases between them. CDR3 loop: CASSLRSNQPQHF. CDR3 in DNA: TGTGCCAGCAGTTTAAGGAGCAATCAGCCCCAGCATTTT.

The chain uses TRBV10-3 and TRBJ2-7; 8 nucleotides match TRBD1. V trimming: 5 bases; J trimming: 3 bases; junction bases outside the gene matches: 9. Germline V gene sequence: CDR1 ENHRY, CDR2 SYGVKD. The CDR3 has 15 amino acids. This chain's CDR3 is CAISQPRDRFYEQYF. The CDR3 DNA is TGTGCCATCAGTCAGCCACGGGACAGGTTCTACGAGCAGTACTTC.

The rearrangement joins TRBV3-1 (or the pseudogene TRBV3-2) to TRBJ2-1, with 7 bases identical to TRBD1. The J segment lost 7 bases and the V segment lost 4 bases, leaving 7 bases of the junction unmatched. Germline loops: CDR1 LGHDT, CDR2 YNNKEL (reference sequence). The CDR3 is made up of 14 amino acids. The CDR3 loop reads CASSRRDRVNEQFF. CDR3 DNA: TGTGCCAGCAGCCGTCGGGACAGAGTAAATGAGCAGTTCTTC.